One sample yielded the 7 T cell receptor beta chains listed below, sequenced in a study of prognosis after radiotherapy for stage I lung cancer. Starting from genomic DNA, TCR beta CDR3 was amplified through two-round multiplex PCR. Round one of PCR was performed, and it used primers specific to each TRBV and TRBJ gene. TCRdb re-called the multiplex PCR reads through MiXCR, storing one row per CDR3 protein. The table records roughly 30,000 distinct CDR3 sequences, roughly 52% of them present only once. Sequenced material: PBMCs, taken before or after stereotactic body radiation therapy (not recorded which). These receptors originate from a donor aged 50 or older with non-small cell lung cancer.

The table lists this clonotype with many counts. The genes are TRBV15 and TRBJ2-5; possible D gene TRBD1, 7 bases. This CDR3 is 14 amino acids long. Per germline, CDR1 LNHNV and CDR2 YYDKDF (reference sequence). V was pared by 3 bases and J by 4 bases, with 12 bases between. DNA for the CDR3: TGTGCCACCAGCAGGAGACAGGGAGGAGAGACCCAGTACTTC. Its translation: CATSRRQGGETQYF.

This clonotype was detected once. This likely traces to a read error, being one base from a far larger clone. Lacking the conserved final phenylalanine or tryptophan, this CDR3 likely reflects a read error. This chain uses TRBV6-6 with TRBJ1-1; no definite D call. Germline V lookup: CDR1 MNHNY, CDR2 SVGAGI (reference sequence). Trimming shortened V by 3 bases and J by 10 bases, and 9 bases separated the two germline ends. The CDR3 loop spans 11 amino acids. The CDR3 DNA reads as TGTGCCAGCAGTTATGGGCTCGCAGCTTTCTCT. It encodes CASSYGLAAFS.

On this clonotype itself: A far larger clone is one base from this, pointing to a likely read error. This CDR3 fails to terminate in the conserved phenylalanine or tryptophan, so it likely reflects a read error. The rearrangement links TRBV3-1 to TRBJ2-1; 9 positions match TRBD2. The CDR3 has 16 residues. The V segment lost 2 bases and the J segment 5 bases; nucleotides outside the gene matches: 7. The germline CDR1 and CDR2 sequences are LGHDT and YNNKEL (reference sequence). The CDR3 here is CASSQPKREDHNEQFL. In DNA, the CDR3 is TGTGCCAGCAGCCAACCGAAGCGGGAGGACCACAATGAGCAGTTCTTA.

This clonotype was counted ten times or more. V usage is TRBV3-1 and J usage is TRBJ2-2; possibly TRBD1 or TRBD2 for D (6 bases each). The CDR3 sequence is 13 residues long. CDR1 and CDR2 (germline): LGHDT, YNNKEL (reference sequence). V was cut by 5 bases and J by 13 bases, with 17 bases left in between. The CDR3 protein is CASSSRDRTVLFF. The CDR3, as DNA: TGTGCCAGCAGCTCGCGGGACCGGACAGTGCTGTTTTTT.

Within the sample, this clonotype is medium-sized. The chain joins TRBV12-3 or TRBV12-4 to TRBJ2-2; 7 bases agree with TRBD2. Trimming cost V 6 bases and J 6 bases; bases outside gene matches: 10. The CDR3 loop spans 15 amino acids. In DNA, the CDR3 is TGTGCCAGCAGAGAGGGCGGGAGAAGGGCCGGGGAGCTGTTTTTT. This encodes CASREGGRRAGELFF.

This clonotype was seen once. V gene TRBV6-1 combines with J gene TRBJ2-7; possibly TRBD2 for D (5 bases). Germline V lookup: CDR1 MNHNS, CDR2 SASEGT. With 2 bases removed from V and 0 bases from J, the gap between germline ends came to 11 bases. The CDR3 has 15 residues. Here the CDR3 DNA reads TGTGCCAGCAGTGAACAGAGGGAAAGCTCCTACGAGCAGTACTTC. Its protein is CASSEQRESSYEQYF.

Sample share makes this clonotype medium-sized. The CDR3 DNA is TGCAGTGCTAGTGCACTAGCGGGCCCACAGGCATATAATGAGCAGTTCTTC. Translation gives CSASALAGPQAYNEQFF. The V gene is TRBV20-1, the J gene TRBJ2-1; TRBD2 matches at 9 bases. V trimming: 3 bases; J trimming: 7 bases; junction bases outside the gene matches: 16. In germline, CDR1 is DFQATT, CDR2 SNEGSKA (reference sequence). The CDR3 covers 17 residues.